This T cell receptor (beta chain) originates from a study of T cell responses to AZD1222 COVID-19 vaccine (dated by TCRdb to the early 2020s). Regarding the study in general: TCR sequencing was performed for over 230 trial participants, of whom 207 were given two doses of AZD1222 and roughly 25 were given two doses of MenACWY control vaccine. Trial participants were enrolled into age subgroups of 18-55, 56-69 and 70-plus years, which contained approximately 150, 28 and 58 TCR-sequenced participants, respectively. What the work shows at the level of the full study, not this receptor alone: Most participants were white British and females outnumbered males, and the authors suggested that clonal diversity may have been underestimated. The 56-69-year group was small, and its depth increase did not reach significance, likely because of low power. Spike-specific TCR breadth and depth rose significantly after two AZD1222 doses compared with day 0 and with MenACWY recipients. Conclusions about previously exposed vaccinees are limited, since just five or six AZD1222 recipients were seropositive for SARS-CoV-2 at baseline. No day 14 peak-response samples were available, so repertoires were characterized only after the peak T cell response. Reportedly, almost half of the unique spike-specific TCRs recognized epitopes lying outside the regions that are mutated in the B.1.351 and B.1.1.7 variants. Vaccine-associated CD4 TCRs spanned the whole spike protein, with dominant responses in regions 160-218 and 743-854.

About this clone itself: The specificity of this receptor is unknown. Base-call qualities are not available, and no considerably larger clone is one nucleotide away.

The time point label here, explained by the study, means: about 28 days (+/-7) after the second vaccine dose. AZD1222 recipients with second doses at about 4 weeks or about 12 weeks were pooled, because spike-specific TCR depth and breadth did not differ between schedules. The vaccinee samples were drawn from two UK trials, COV001 and COV002, one of which was a single-blind randomized controlled phase 2/3 trial testing AZD1222 (ChAdOx1 nCoV-19) in healthy adults. For TCRbeta chain sequencing, PBMC samples were collected from trial participants at day 0 and at day 28 after the second dose. Sequences MNHEY (CDR1) and SVGAGI (CDR2) are obtained from the germline V gene. From the cysteine through the phenylalanine, the CDR3 covers 14 amino acids. Here the CDR3 DNA is all that survives: 42 bases in frame from base 1. Germline trimming amounts to 7 bases on V and 3 bases on J, with 4 as the count of junction bases outside the gene matches.

The CDR3 regions of human TCRbeta chains were subjected to immunosequencing. In the authors' own workflow: TCRs in the repertoires were matched against a reference library of SARS-CoV-2-specific TCRs that had been generated with the MIRA antigen-specificity platform. Breadth was defined as the fraction of unique TCRs that were SARS-CoV-2-associated. Depth was defined as the fraction of total T cells that were SARS-CoV-2-associated. Using the MIRA data, each spike-specific TCR was assigned both to the spike region to which the TCR was reactive and to a CD4 or CD8 class. Log10-transformed breadth and depth values were compared by one-way ANOVA with Sidak's multiple comparisons tests. TCRdb limited this immuneACCESS table to in-frame rearrangements with V and J called. A share of clones is missing; checked studies link under half to unresolved V genes, and the rest is unexplained. Clone size and the V and J calls come from that table; the DNA yielded D and trimming. The sample table contains about 39,000 clones; only one count was recorded for 90% of them. The ten largest make up roughly two fifths of the sample.

Rearrangement joined TRBV6-5 to TRBJ1-2, with 11 bases matching TRBD1. The receptor's source is an adult who received the AZD1222 COVID-19 vaccine. The material sequenced was peripheral blood, taken 28 days after the second AZD1222 dose. The CDR3: CASKPGQGDYGYTF. The nucleotide sequence is TGTGCCAGCAAACCGGGACAGGGGGACTATGGCTACACCTTC.